The clone carrying this T cell receptor beta chain has more than one count but fewer than ten. The entry originates in a study of patients and donors after allogeneic stem cell transplantation. TCRdb reprocessed the RT-PCR reads with MiXCR, giving one entry per CDR3 protein. Altogether roughly 940,000 distinct CDR3 sequences are present, more than 15% being singletons, with the ten largest covering roughly 6.4%. This CDR3 has 14 amino acids. The germline CDR1 and CDR2 sequences are DFQATT and SNEGSKA (reference sequence). Trimming removed 5 bases at V and 2 bases at J, with 14 bases between. This receptor was identified in a human donor who was either an allogeneic HSCT recipient or a stem cell or donor lymphocyte infusion donor (not recorded which). It is not recorded whose cells these are; they may come from a transplant donor. V is TRBV20-1 and J is TRBJ2-3, with D possibly matching TRBD2 (6 bases). Sequences were obtained from blood, either unsorted or a sorted T cell fraction (not recorded which). CDR3 loop: CSALRESFTDTQYF. The CDR3 DNA reads TGCAGTGCTTTACGGGAGAGCTTCACAGATACGCAGTATTTT.